This passage covers 8 T cell receptor beta chains from one sample sequenced in a study of vaccination and CD4 T cells after COVID-19. Time point: late sampling 161 to 241 days after vaccination in three convalescent patients. Treatment specified: roughly nine-day PBMC culture with coronavirus spike peptide pools or control peptides (ViraFEST assay). The Oncomine TCR Beta short-read assay was what sequenced the DNA obtained from cultured CD4+ T cells. One entry per CDR3 protein results from TCRdb running MiXCR on the PCR reads. The data show some 17,000 distinct CDR3 sequences, around 52% seen once. Their antigens remain unidentified. The specimen comprised CD4+ T cells from blood, cultured in vitro, sampled about 7 months after SARS-CoV-2 vaccination. The receptors were sampled from a human donor who had recovered from COVID-19.

The V and J genes are TRBV18 and TRBJ2-5; D is unclear. Per the germline V gene, CDR1 is KGHSH and CDR2 is LQKENI. CDR3 length: 12 amino acids. Trimming took off 0 bases at V and 4 bases at J, with 3 bases between the two ends. CDR3 residues: CASSPPGETQYF. CDR3 in DNA: TGTGCCAGCTCACCACCGGGAGAGACCCAGTACTTC.

CDR3 in amino acids: CASSLSLNNEQFF. The CDR3 DNA sequence: TGTGCCAGCAGCTTATCGTTAAACAATGAGCAGTTCTTC. The chain links TRBV11-2 to TRBJ2-1, with no clear D. Looked up from germline, CDR1 is SGHAT and CDR2 is FQNNGV. The CDR3 contains 13 residues. V was cut by 2 bases and J by 5 bases, with 7 bases left in between.

With respect to this clonotype: A read error may explain this, as a much larger clone is one base away. This rearrangement joins TRBV5-4 to TRBJ1-1; D might be TRBD1 (6 bases). The germline CDR1 and CDR2 sequences are SGHNT and YYREEE (reference sequence). The CDR3 is 14 residues long. As DNA, the CDR3 is TGTGCCAGCAGCTCCCAAAAAGGGGGAACTGAAACTTTCTTT. Amino acid sequence: CASSSQKGGTETFF.

J is TRBJ2-2 and V is TRBV20-1; no reliable D call. In germline, CDR1 is DFQATT, CDR2 SNEGSKA (reference sequence). The CDR3 has 13 amino acids. The V and J ends lost 4 bases and 4 bases respectively, with 10 bases between them. The CDR3 reads CSATSRVTGELFF. The CDR3 DNA is TGCAGTGCTACGAGCCGGGTCACCGGGGAGCTGTTTTTT.

This clonotype has a single count. The chain links TRBV7-8 to TRBJ1-5; D unresolved. The length of the CDR3 is 15 residues. The germline V gene has CDR1 SGHVS and CDR2 FQNEAQ. V was pared by 2 bases and J by 5 bases, with 13 bases between. CDR3 nucleotide sequence: TGTGCCAGCAGCTTATTCGGAACGGGAGATCAGCCCCAGCATTTT. This encodes CASSLFGTGDQPQHF.

This clonotype has a single count. The chain is built from TRBV7-8 and TRBJ2-1; a possible D gene is TRBD2 (6 bases). CDR1 and CDR2 (germline): SGHVS, FQNEAQ. The V and J ends lost 0 bases and 1 base respectively, with 7 bases between them. The length of the CDR3 is 15 residues. This CDR3 is CASSLAGTSYNEQFF. In nucleotides, the CDR3 is TGTGCCAGCAGCTTAGCGGGGACTTCCTACAATGAGCAGTTCTTC.

This clonotype was detected only a few times. This sequence joins TRBV7-3 and TRBJ2-1; 9 nucleotides line up with TRBD2. Germline loops: CDR1 SGHTA, CDR2 FQGTGA. J lost 1 base, V lost 2 bases, and 6 bases had no gene match. The CDR3 loop spans 17 amino acids. The CDR3 reads CASSLGGLAGSYNEQFF. In DNA form, the CDR3 reads TGTGCCAGCAGCTTAGGGGGCCTAGCGGGATCCTACAATGAGCAGTTCTTC.

The sample holds a few counts of this clonotype. The chain joins TRBV7-9 to TRBJ1-1; tentatively, D is TRBD1 (6 bases). This CDR3 spans 16 amino acids. Trimming pared 3 bases from V and 0 bases from J, leaving 14 bases between. Germline V gene sequence: CDR1 SEHNR, CDR2 FQNEAQ (reference sequence). CDR3 sequence reads: CASSFPPRGMNTEAFF. The CDR3 nucleotides are TGTGCCAGCAGCTTCCCCCCGAGGGGGATGAACACTGAAGCTTTCTTT.